This T cell receptor beta chain originates from a study of control samples from healthy donors and cancer patients. The method was immunoSEQ multiplex PCR; TCRdb's version includes in-frame clones alone and lacks a portion of them. The sample holds under 450,000 clones, around 90% seen once. The V end lost 4 bases, the J end lost 2 bases, and 8 bases lay between the germline ends. This CDR3 comprises 13 residues. Germline-derived CDR1 and CDR2 are LNHDA and SQIVND (reference sequence). The specimen sequenced was PBMCs. This TCR was sampled from a man aged 40-49 years with head and neck cancer. This chain links TRBV19 with TRBJ2-5; unclear D gene. CDR3 sequence reads: CASSKMGQETQYF. DNA for the CDR3: TGTGCCAGTAGTAAGATGGGGCAAGAGACCCAGTACTTC.